The rows below give T cell receptor beta chains drawn from one sample of a study of OX40 agonist ivuxolimab in advanced cancers. This table comes from immunoSEQ multiplex PCR, and its TCRdb copy is limited to in-frame clones, with some not included. The sample has tens of thousands of clones; approximately 70% are singletons. Here the sequenced sample was CD4+ or CD8+ T cells sorted from blood, taken in a trial of the OX40 agonist ivuxolimab. The receptors come from an adult with an advanced solid tumor such as melanoma, head and neck, liver or kidney cancer. Both conserved end residues are part of each CDR3.

cdr3_length j_call v_call cdr3_aa
16 TRBJ2-7 TRBV7-9 CASSLGSGQGTYEQYF
14 TRBJ2-7 TRBV5-6 CASSPELSSYEQYF
15 TRBJ1-4 TRBV5-6 CASSRWGVVSEKLFF
15 TRBJ2-5 TRBV7-2 CASSQYEGVQETQYF
18 TRBJ1-2 TRBV7-9 CASSLSSPGQGANYGYTF
16 TRBJ1-1 TRBV4-1 CASSQDPNRERTEAFF
14 TRBJ2-1 TRBV19 CASSIQGGYNEQFF
16 TRBJ2-1 TRBV6-5 CASSYSNVGGRNEQFF
12 TRBJ2-7 TRBV4-3 CASSQTGNEQYF
14 TRBJ2-7 TRBV2 CASSDVGAIHEQYF
17 TRBJ2-6 TRBV27 CASSSFGGGAGANVLTF
13 TRBJ1-2 TRBV2 CASSAGGGYGYTF
14 TRBJ2-6 TRBV6-5 CASQTSSGANVLTF